Presented here are 5 T cell receptor beta chains from one specimen sequenced in a study of CD8 T cells in ankylosing spondylitis. TCRdb ran MiXCR on the 5' RACE reads and lists one entry per CDR3 protein. Among 150,000 to 200,000 distinct CDR3 sequences, 30% to 35% were seen once, and the ten largest hold 6%. The material sequenced was synovial fluid, either unsorted or a sorted T cell fraction (not recorded which). These TCRs come from a male donor with ankylosing spondylitis.

This chain links TRBV5-1 with TRBJ2-5; 8 nucleotides agree with TRBD2. The CDR3 extends over 15 amino acids. Germline assignment: CDR1 SGHRS and CDR2 YFSETQ. V lost 0 bases to trimming and J lost 5 bases; unmatched junction nucleotides: 6. In DNA, the CDR3 is TGCGCCAGCAGCTTGGATCCGGGGGGGTCGGAGACCCAGTACTTC. Encoded protein: CASSLDPGGSETQYF.

The chain joins TRBV6-5 to TRBJ2-5, with D unclear. The CDR3 runs to 15 residues. Germline V gives CDR1 MNHEY, CDR2 SVGAGI. V lost 2 bases to trimming and J lost 4 bases, with 14 bases between them. The CDR3 DNA follows: TGTGCCAGCAGTTACATTAAGGCTAGTTTAGAGACCCAGTACTTC. This encodes CASSYIKASLETQYF.

The rearrangement joins TRBV7-9 to TRBJ2-5; D is uncertain. V lost 0 bases to trimming and J lost 6 bases, with 8 bases between them. The CDR3 extends over 13 amino acids. Germline V lookup: CDR1 SEHNR, CDR2 FQNEAQ (reference sequence). The CDR3 bases are TGTGCCAGCAGCTTAGCGCCTTTGAAGACCCAGTACTTC. This codes for CASSLAPLKTQYF.

The chain uses TRBV12-3 or TRBV12-4 and TRBJ2-4; D is ambiguous. Trimming shortened V by 3 bases and J by 9 bases, and 12 bases separated the two germline ends. This CDR3 has 13 residues. In DNA, the CDR3 is TGTGCCAGCAGTTTTAGTACTTCTGGCATTCAGTACTTC. Translating it yields CASSFSTSGIQYF.

CDR3 protein: CSARGSRAYTEAFF. The CDR3 DNA is TGCAGTGCCCGGGGTAGCAGGGCCTACACTGAAGCTTTCTTT. This chain joins TRBV20-1 and TRBJ1-1, with D maybe TRBD1 (5 bases). V lost 6 bases and J 3 bases, leaving 17 bases between the germline ends. This CDR3 region has 14 residues. The germline gives CDR1 DFQATT, CDR2 SNEGSKA (reference sequence).